Shown below are 10 T cell receptor beta chains from a single sample sequenced in a study of blood T cells in healthy people across ages. Combining a sample-barcoded 5' primer with a J-beta primer mix, a second PCR ran for roughly 7 to 12 cycles. A single record per CDR3 protein comes from TCRdb applying MiXCR to the 5' RACE reads. The sample has over 600,000 distinct CDR3 sequences; just over 55% are singletons. What was sequenced was blood. These receptors came from a man aged 35 to 55 in good health.

The chain employs TRBV9 and TRBJ2-5, with D hard to call. The germline gives CDR1 SGDLS, CDR2 YYNGEE. V lost 0 bases and J lost 2, with 11 bases in between. CDR3 length: 15 amino acids. The CDR3 protein is CASSVGVTYQETQYF. Written as DNA, the CDR3 is TGTGCCAGCAGCGTAGGTGTGACATATCAAGAGACCCAGTACTTC.

There are a few counts of this clonotype. The V call is TRBV6-5, the J call TRBJ1-2; no clear D. The V gene's germline CDR1 is MNHEY and CDR2 SVGAGI. The CDR3 sequence is 16 residues long. The V and J ends lost 0 bases and 0 bases respectively, with 11 bases between them. The CDR3 DNA reads as TGTGCCAGCAGTTACTCGATTGGGCGGACTAACTATGGCTACACCTTC. Encoded protein: CASSYSIGRTNYGYTF.

The chain uses TRBV6-2 or TRBV6-3 and TRBJ2-2; the match to TRBD1 covers 9 bases. V lost 7 bases and J lost 1; bases outside the gene matches: 4. This CDR3 region has 15 residues. Germline CDR1 MNHEY, CDR2 SVGEGT. CDR3 protein: CASNTGGLNTGELFF. CDR3 coding DNA: TGTGCCAGCAACACAGGGGGCCTGAACACCGGGGAGCTGTTTTTT.

The V call is TRBV2, the J call TRBJ2-7, with D hard to call. The V gene's germline CDR1 is SNHLY and CDR2 FYNNEI. The length of the CDR3 is 11 residues. V was shortened by 6 bases and J by 9 bases, with 12 bases between the two germline ends. CDR3: CASSNPTMQYF. CDR3 DNA: TGTGCCAGCAGCAATCCCACTATGCAGTACTTC.

This clonotype was seen only a few times. The CDR3 DNA reads TGTGCCAGTTCTGGCAACCCCTACGAGCAGTACTTC. The encoded protein is CASSGNPYEQYF. The V gene is TRBV6-2 or TRBV6-3, the J gene TRBJ2-7, with D unclear. Germline V gene lookup returns CDR1 MNHEY and CDR2 SVGEGT. This CDR3 has 12 amino acids. The V end was cut by 9 bases, the J end by 2 bases, with 11 bases between.

V is TRBV29-1 and J is TRBJ2-3, with 10 bases aligning to TRBD2. CDR1 is SQVTM and CDR2 is ANQGSEA in the germline V gene. This CDR3 is 14 amino acids long. J gave up 3 bases and V 4 bases, and 4 bases lay outside the gene matches. CDR3 DNA sequence: TGCAGCGTTGTAGCGGGAGGTGCGACAGATACGCAGTATTTT. It specifies CSVVAGGATDTQYF.

The J gene is TRBJ2-7, the V gene TRBV20-1; 8 positions match TRBD2. Germline V gives CDR1 DFQATT, CDR2 SNEGSKA (reference sequence). This CDR3 region has 13 residues. V was clipped by 6 bases and J by 2 bases; unmatched bases: 6. CDR3 coding DNA: TGCAGTGCCAGACTAGCGAGAACCTACGAGCAGTACTTC. Translating gives CSARLARTYEQYF.

About this clonotype itself: One end of the junction varies from germline; a read error may be responsible. This chain joins TRBV20-1 and TRBJ1-5; no clear D. Germline CDR1 is DFQATT and CDR2 is SNEGSKA (reference sequence). The CDR3 loop spans 13 amino acids. CDR3 protein: CSVRGPGNQPQHF. The CDR3 DNA follows: TGCAGTGTTAGAGGGCCAGGAAATCAGCCCCAGCATTTT.

This clonotype was observed a handful of times. The J gene is TRBJ2-7, the V gene TRBV10-3; D possibly corresponds to TRBD1 (6 bases). V shed 4 bases and J shed 2 bases, with 9 bases lying between them. The CDR3 totals 13 residues. CDR1 and CDR2 from the germline V gene are ENHRY and SYGVKD. The CDR3 sequence is CAISVPGAYEQYF. Here the CDR3 DNA reads TGTGCCATCAGTGTTCCAGGGGCCTACGAGCAGTACTTC.

The CDR3 DNA is TGTGCCAGCAGGATCACAGGGGCGACATCCTATGGCTACACCTTC. It translates to CASRITGATSYGYTF. V and J are TRBV2 and TRBJ1-2, with 7 bases lining up with TRBD1. This CDR3 region has 15 residues. CDR1 is SNHLY and CDR2 is FYNNEI in the germline V gene. After removal of 6 bases from V and 4 bases from J, the junction contained 11 bases not matched to a gene.